The 27 T cell receptor beta chains listed next were all sequenced from one sample in a study of OX40 agonist ivuxolimab in advanced cancers. The table came from immunoSEQ multiplex PCR; TCRdb's copy has only in-frame clones and leaves some out. The table records some 94,000 clones, approximately 90% of them present only once. The source was CD4+ or CD8+ T cells sorted from blood, collected in a trial of the OX40 agonist ivuxolimab. All receptors derive from an adult with an advanced solid tumor such as melanoma, head and neck, liver or kidney cancer.

This chain uses TRBV9 with TRBJ1-2; 7 nucleotides match TRBD1. The germline V gene encodes CDR1 SGDLS and CDR2 YYNGEE. The CDR3 is 12 residues long. V lost 3 bases, J lost 6 bases, and 2 bases stayed unmatched. The CDR3 DNA follows: TGTGCCAGCAGCGCGGGGACAGATGGCTACACCTTC. Amino acids: CASSAGTDGYTF.

The chain combines TRBV18 with TRBJ2-4; 10 bases are a match to TRBD2. This CDR3 spans 15 amino acids. The junction had 0 bases not matched to a gene; V was cut back by 4 bases and J by 0 bases. Germline V gene lookup returns CDR1 KGHSH and CDR2 LQKENI. Written as DNA, the CDR3 is TGTGCCAGCTCACGACTAGCGGGAGCCAAAAACATTCAGTACTTC. Protein: CASSRLAGAKNIQYF.

The chain carries TRBV7-6 and TRBJ2-5, with D possibly being TRBD2 (6 bases). CDR3 length: 15 residues. V lost 4 bases and J lost 2, with 14 bases in between. CDR1 is SGHVS, CDR2 FNYEAQ, per germline. The CDR3 DNA is TGTGCCAGCAGCTCCAGACTAGGGGCACAAGAGACCCAGTACTTC. This gives the protein CASSSRLGAQETQYF.

The table lists this clone with a count of one. The rearrangement links TRBV9 to TRBJ2-2; a weak D match, TRBD1 (5 bases). V dropped 0 bases and J dropped 0 bases, with 12 bases sitting between them. The germline CDR1 and CDR2 sequences are SGDLS and YYNGEE. The CDR3 is 17 residues long. CDR3 sequence: CASSVVGQGTNTGELFF. The CDR3 DNA reads TGTGCCAGCAGCGTAGTGGGGCAGGGCACGAACACCGGGGAGCTGTTTTTT.

The rearrangement uses TRBV14 and TRBJ2-3; 8 nucleotides line up with TRBD2. The CDR3 consists of 15 residues. Germline-derived CDR1 and CDR2 are SGHDN and FVKESK. V lost 1 base and J lost 2; bases outside the gene matches: 2. The CDR3, as DNA: TGTGCCAGCAGCCAAGGGACTAGCCCCACAGATACGCAGTATTTT. It encodes CASSQGTSPTDTQYF.

The rearrangement uses TRBV6-5 and TRBJ2-7; D remains unclear. Germline CDR1 MNHEY, CDR2 SVGAGI. The CDR3 is made up of 13 amino acids. V was pared by 2 bases and J by 0 bases, with 5 bases between. DNA of the CDR3: TGTGCCAGCAGTTACCCCTTCTCCTACGAGCAGTACTTC. This codes for CASSYPFSYEQYF.

This clone was seen a handful of times. The V gene is TRBV30, the J gene TRBJ2-1; TRBD2 aligns across 15 bases. CDR3 size: 19 residues. V was pared by 0 bases and J by 2 bases, with 8 bases of the junction left unmatched. Per germline, CDR1 GTSNPN and CDR2 SVGIG (reference sequence). The CDR3 region has the DNA TGTGCCTGGAGTGTTCCGGGACTAGCGGGAGGAGGCACCTACAATGAGCAGTTCTTC. Residues: CAWSVPGLAGGGTYNEQFF.

This chain links TRBV29-1 with TRBJ2-1, with unresolved D. Trimming shortened V by 0 bases and J by 2 bases, and 8 bases separated the two germline ends. CDR3 length equals 14 residues. From germline, CDR1 is SQVTM and CDR2 ANQGSEA. The CDR3 here is CSVEEPSPYNEQFF. DNA for the CDR3: TGCAGCGTTGAAGAGCCTAGTCCCTACAATGAGCAGTTCTTC.

This chain uses TRBV11-3 with TRBJ2-7; D possibly corresponds to TRBD1 (5 bases). The germline V gene encodes CDR1 SGHNT and CDR2 YENEEA. Trimming shortened V by 1 base and J by 3 bases, and 10 bases separated the two germline ends. CDR3 size: 14 residues. The CDR3 sequence is CASSLAQGSYEQYF. The CDR3 nucleotides are TGTGCCAGCAGCTTAGCCCAGGGAAGCTACGAGCAGTACTTC.

V gene TRBV5-1 combines with J gene TRBJ2-1, with TRBD2 identical over 15 bases. J gave up 10 bases and V 4 bases, and 12 bases lay outside the gene matches. Germline-derived CDR1 and CDR2 are SGHRS and YFSETQ. This CDR3 comprises 17 residues. The CDR3 region is CASSLGLAGGPGGEQFF. The DNA for the CDR3 is TGCGCCAGCAGCCTTGGACTAGCGGGAGGGCCTGGGGGCGAGCAGTTCTTC.

This clone came up once. This rearrangement joins TRBV6-1 to TRBJ1-5, with 7 bases lining up with TRBD1. This CDR3 is 16 amino acids long. Germline V gene lookup returns CDR1 MNHNS and CDR2 SASEGT. V dropped 3 bases and J dropped 4; count of bases not matched to a gene: 9. The CDR3, as DNA: TGTGCCAGCAGTGATTTCCCAACAGGGGTTAATCAGCCCCAGCATTTT. Protein product: CASSDFPTGVNQPQHF.

The CDR3 DNA sequence: TGTGCCAGCAACTCGGGGGGCGAAAACATTCAGTACTTC. Encoded protein: CASNSGGENIQYF. The chain links TRBV27 to TRBJ2-4; D is perhaps TRBD2 (7 bases). CDR1 and CDR2 from the germline V gene are MNHEY and SMNVEV (reference sequence). This CDR3 contains 13 residues. Between the trimmed V and J ends, which lost 7 bases and 5 bases, there was a span of 12 bases.

This sequence joins TRBV10-2 and TRBJ1-3, with 8 bases fitting TRBD1. CDR1 is WSHSY, CDR2 SAAADI, per germline. This CDR3 is 14 amino acids long. V lost 8 bases to trimming and J lost 3 bases; unmatched junction nucleotides: 6. The CDR3, as DNA: TGCGCCAGCCAGGACAGGGCCCTTGGAAACACCATATATTTT. Amino acids: CASQDRALGNTIYF.

The genes are TRBV19 and TRBJ1-1; TRBD1 aligns across 8 bases. The germline V gene encodes CDR1 LNHDA and CDR2 SQIVND (reference sequence). The V gene end was trimmed by 7 bases and the J gene end by 10 bases; junction bases not matched to a gene: 14. There are 14 residues in the CDR3. Written as DNA, the CDR3 is TGTGCCAGTATTCGACAGGGGACGGGCCGCCGAGCTTTCTTT. It yields the protein CASIRQGTGRRAFF.

The chain has TRBV5-1 and TRBJ2-1; D gene uncertain. The CDR3 extends over 16 amino acids. Per the germline V gene, CDR1 is SGHRS and CDR2 is YFSETQ. V dropped 3 bases and J dropped 3 bases, with 16 bases sitting between them. CDR3 sequence: CASSWTGPTDYNEQFF. The CDR3 nucleotides are TGCGCCAGCAGCTGGACCGGGCCAACCGACTACAATGAGCAGTTCTTC.

J is TRBJ2-1 and V is TRBV5-8; 7 nucleotides match TRBD1. Germline CDR1 reads SGHTS; CDR2 reads YDEGEE. This CDR3 is built from 18 residues. The V and J ends lost 1 base and 0 bases, in that order; junction bases with no gene match: 10. The CDR3: CASSLKGAILSSYNEQFF. CDR3 nucleotides: TGTGCCAGCAGCTTGAAGGGGGCAATTTTGAGCTCCTACAATGAGCAGTTCTTC.

V is TRBV29-1 and J is TRBJ2-1, with D perhaps assigned TRBD1 or TRBD2 (5 bases each). CDR3 length: 13 amino acids. Germline CDR1 reads SQVTM; CDR2 reads ANQGSEA. Trimming left V 6 bases short and J 7 bases short, with 16 bases between. The chain's CDR3 is CSVPGPALNEQFF. CDR3 DNA sequence: TGCAGCGTACCGGGACCCGCGTTGAATGAGCAGTTCTTC.

The V call is TRBV19, the J call TRBJ1-2; D gene unclear. Trimming left V 2 bases short and J 7 bases short, with 17 bases between. CDR3 length equals 15 residues. The germline V gene encodes CDR1 LNHDA and CDR2 SQIVND (reference sequence). In nucleotides, the CDR3 is TGTGCCAGTAGTATAAACAGAGGTCAGTACGGTGGCTACACCTTC. It yields the protein CASSINRGQYGGYTF.

The chain uses TRBV4-3 and TRBJ2-2; TRBD1 matches 7 bases. The junction had 9 bases not matched to a gene; V was cut back by 4 bases and J by 1 base. The CDR3 extends over 17 amino acids. Per germline, CDR1 LGHNA and CDR2 YSLEER. In nucleotides, the CDR3 is TGCGCCAGCAGCCCGTCCCCGGGGACAGAGAACACCGGGGAGCTGTTTTTT. It is translated as CASSPSPGTENTGELFF.

The chain recombines TRBV11-3 with TRBJ2-1; maybe TRBD1 (6 bases). The CDR3 sequence is 14 residues long. Trimming removed 5 bases at V and 3 bases at J, with 11 bases between. In germline, CDR1 is SGHNT, CDR2 YENEEA. In nucleotides, the CDR3 is TGTGCCAGCAGCGGACAGAGAAGCTACAATGAGCAGTTCTTC. Amino acids: CASSGQRSYNEQFF.

The rearrangement joins TRBV30 to TRBJ2-1, with D unresolved. Germline lookup yields CDR1 GTSNPN and CDR2 SVGIG (reference sequence). CDR3 length: 17 amino acids. V was clipped by 3 bases and J by 0 bases, with 18 bases between them. The CDR3 DNA sequence: TGTGCCTGGAGAGCAACGTCCCCTTTCGGCTCCTACAATGAGCAGTTCTTC. Residues: CAWRATSPFGSYNEQFF.

J is TRBJ2-1 and V is TRBV4-2; perhaps TRBD1 as D (6 bases). Trimming stripped 0 bases from V and 7 bases from J, with 13 bases between. The CDR3 covers 15 residues. CDR1 LGHNA and CDR2 YNFKEQ come from the germline V gene. The CDR3 region has the DNA TGTGCCAGCAGCCAAGAGGGCAGGGGTTCGAATGAGCAGTTCTTC. Encoded protein: CASSQEGRGSNEQFF.

V is TRBV9 and J is TRBJ2-2, with D possibly TRBD1 on 5 matching bases. Germline assignment: CDR1 SGDLS and CDR2 YYNGEE. V was trimmed by 2 bases and J by 0 bases, leaving 8 bases between them. The CDR3 runs to 15 residues. This chain's CDR3 is CASSVTGANTGELFF. CDR3 bases: TGTGCCAGCAGCGTTACAGGAGCGAACACCGGGGAGCTGTTTTTT.

The DNA for the CDR3 is TGTGCCAGCAGAGAGGACGGGGACTATGGCTACACCTTC. Its translation is CASREDGDYGYTF. The rearrangement links TRBV25-1 to TRBJ1-2; D unresolved. This CDR3 spans 13 amino acids. Looked up from germline, CDR1 is MGHDK and CDR2 is SYGVNS. Trimming removed 6 bases at V and 3 bases at J, with 11 bases between.

V usage is TRBV7-2 and J usage is TRBJ2-5, with no clear D. The CDR3 covers 15 residues. Germline CDR1 and CDR2: SGHTA and FQGNSA. Between the trimmed V and J ends, which lost 5 bases and 0 bases, there was a span of 13 bases. CDR3 residues: CASSTSASNQETQYF. The CDR3 DNA follows: TGTGCCAGCAGCACCTCCGCCTCCAACCAAGAGACCCAGTACTTC.

The chain couples TRBV19 to TRBJ1-1; tentatively, D is TRBD1 (6 bases). Germline V gives CDR1 LNHDA, CDR2 SQIVND (reference sequence). V gave up 7 bases and J gave up 6 bases, with 18 bases separating them. The length of the CDR3 is 14 residues. CDR3 region: CASKGTITFSEAFF. For the CDR3, the DNA is TGTGCCAGTAAAGGGACAATTACCTTCTCTGAAGCTTTCTTT.

V usage is TRBV9 and J usage is TRBJ2-7; D is perhaps TRBD2 (6 bases). The germline V gene encodes CDR1 SGDLS and CDR2 YYNGEE. CDR3 length: 15 amino acids. The germline V and J ends were trimmed by 3 bases and 2 bases, with 15 bases remaining between them. The CDR3 nucleotides are TGTGCCAGCAGCGCCAGAGCTAGCGCAGCCTACGAGCAGTACTTC. This encodes CASSARASAAYEQYF.